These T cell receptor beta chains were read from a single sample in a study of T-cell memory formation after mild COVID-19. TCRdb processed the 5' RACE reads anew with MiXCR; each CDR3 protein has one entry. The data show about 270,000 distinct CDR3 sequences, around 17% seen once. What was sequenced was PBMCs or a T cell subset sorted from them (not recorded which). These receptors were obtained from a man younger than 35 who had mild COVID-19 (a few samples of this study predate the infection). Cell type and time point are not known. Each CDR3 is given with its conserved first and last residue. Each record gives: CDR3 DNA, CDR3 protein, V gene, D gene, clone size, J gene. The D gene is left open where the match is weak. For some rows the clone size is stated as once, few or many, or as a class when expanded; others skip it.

cdr3_nt: TGCAGTGCTAGAGATCAGCGGGCGAGCGGGGTTAAAGAGACCCAGTACTTC; cdr3_aa: CSARDQRASGVKETQYF; v_call: TRBV20-1; d_call: TRBD2; clone_size: many; j_call: TRBJ2-5
cdr3_nt: TGTGCCAGCAGCTTAAGGGTGGGTGCTGAAGCTTTCTTT; cdr3_aa: CASSLRVGAEAFF; v_call: TRBV7-9; d_call: NA; clone_size: few; j_call: TRBJ1-1
cdr3_nt: TGCAGTGCTAACGACAGATCCTACGAGCAGTACTTC; cdr3_aa: CSANDRSYEQYF; v_call: TRBV20-1; d_call: NA; clone_size: few; j_call: TRBJ2-7
cdr3_nt: TGTGCCAGCAGCACCGACAGGGGCAATGGCTACACCTTC; cdr3_aa: CASSTDRGNGYTF; v_call: TRBV7-2; d_call: TRBD1; clone_size: NA; j_call: TRBJ1-2
cdr3_nt: TGTGCCAGCACCGGACTAGCAACAGATACGCAGTATTTT; cdr3_aa: CASTGLATDTQYF; v_call: TRBV6-5; d_call: TRBD2; clone_size: NA; j_call: TRBJ2-3
cdr3_nt: TGTGCCAGCAGTTTATCATCTTGGACCGGGGAGCTGTTTTTT; cdr3_aa: CASSLSSWTGELFF; v_call: TRBV28; d_call: NA; clone_size: few; j_call: TRBJ2-2
cdr3_nt: TGTGCCAGCAGCCTCAGCGGGGGGGCCGCTACGCAGTATTTT; cdr3_aa: CASSLSGGAATQYF; v_call: TRBV11-2; d_call: TRBD2; clone_size: NA; j_call: TRBJ2-3
cdr3_nt: TGTGCCAGCACCTTAGGACCCCAAGAGACCCAGTACTTC; cdr3_aa: CASTLGPQETQYF; v_call: TRBV7-9; d_call: NA; clone_size: NA; j_call: TRBJ2-5
cdr3_nt: TGTGCCAGCAGCTTCTCATCTCATGGCTACACCTTC; cdr3_aa: CASSFSSHGYTF; v_call: TRBV7-2; d_call: NA; clone_size: NA; j_call: TRBJ1-2
cdr3_nt: TGTGCCACCAGTGATAAATGGGGGTCAGCTTTCTTT; cdr3_aa: CATSDKWGSAFF; v_call: TRBV24-1; d_call: NA; clone_size: few; j_call: TRBJ1-1
cdr3_nt: TGTGCCAGCAGTTACTATGAACGGACTTCTGGGGCCAACGTCCTGACTTTC; cdr3_aa: CASSYYERTSGANVLTF; v_call: TRBV6-5; d_call: NA; clone_size: NA; j_call: TRBJ2-6
cdr3_nt: TGTGCCAGCAGCGTAGGGAACAGGGGAGATAATTCACCCCTCCACTTT; cdr3_aa: CASSVGNRGDNSPLHF; v_call: TRBV9; d_call: TRBD1; clone_size: few; j_call: TRBJ1-6
cdr3_nt: TGTGCCATCAGTGAGACCGACAGGGGAAGGTCCTACGAGCAGTACTTC; cdr3_aa: CAISETDRGRSYEQYF; v_call: TRBV10-3; d_call: TRBD1; clone_size: few; j_call: TRBJ2-7
cdr3_nt: TGTGCCAGCAGCTTAGCCTTGGCGCGGGGGGTACTAGCCAAAAACATTCAGTACTTC; cdr3_aa: CASSLALARGVLAKNIQYF; v_call: TRBV7-2; d_call: TRBD2; clone_size: many; j_call: TRBJ2-4
cdr3_nt: TGTGCCAGCTGGCCCCGGGGGGAAGGCAATCAGCCCCAGCATTTT; cdr3_aa: CASWPRGEGNQPQHF; v_call: TRBV27; d_call: NA; clone_size: NA; j_call: TRBJ1-5
cdr3_nt: TGTGCCAGCAGCACTAGATCCGGGACAGGGCCCGGCGAGCAGTACTTC; cdr3_aa: CASSTRSGTGPGEQYF; v_call: TRBV11-2; d_call: TRBD1; clone_size: NA; j_call: TRBJ2-7
cdr3_nt: TGCGCCAGCAGCGACCGGGACAGGGAAAGATATGGCTACACCTTC; cdr3_aa: CASSDRDRERYGYTF; v_call: TRBV5-1; d_call: TRBD1; clone_size: many; j_call: TRBJ1-2
cdr3_nt: TGCGCCAGCAGTGAGCTGGGGGGACCCGCTGAAGCTTTCTTT; cdr3_aa: CASSELGGPAEAFF; v_call: TRBV10-2; d_call: NA; clone_size: NA; j_call: TRBJ1-1
cdr3_nt: TGTGCCAGCAGTGAACAGGGGGTACTCTACGAGCAGTACTTC; cdr3_aa: CASSEQGVLYEQYF; v_call: TRBV2; d_call: TRBD1; clone_size: NA; j_call: TRBJ2-7
cdr3_nt: TGTGCCAGCAGCTTCGGAGCCAGGGGGGGGTGGAACACTGAAGCTTTCTTT; cdr3_aa: CASSFGARGGWNTEAFF; v_call: TRBV7-9; d_call: TRBD1; clone_size: NA; j_call: TRBJ1-1
cdr3_nt: TGTGCCAGCAGTCCTTCTTGGGGGGTCGATGAGCAGTTCTTC; cdr3_aa: CASSPSWGVDEQFF; v_call: TRBV28; d_call: NA; clone_size: few; j_call: TRBJ2-1
cdr3_nt: TGCAGTGCTAGAGATAGGTTAGCGGGGAACAATGAGCAGTTCTTC; cdr3_aa: CSARDRLAGNNEQFF; v_call: TRBV20-1; d_call: TRBD2; clone_size: once; j_call: TRBJ2-1
cdr3_nt: TGTGCCAGCAGCTCTACAGGGTTGGCCTCCTACAATGAGCAGTTCTTC; cdr3_aa: CASSSTGLASYNEQFF; v_call: TRBV7-9; d_call: NA; clone_size: NA; j_call: TRBJ2-1
cdr3_nt: TGCGCCAGCAGCTTGGGGGTCCGGGACCGCACAGATACGCAGTATTTT; cdr3_aa: CASSLGVRDRTDTQYF; v_call: TRBV5-1; d_call: NA; clone_size: few; j_call: TRBJ2-3
cdr3_nt: TGTGCCAGCGGATTGGGGAATCAGCCCCAGCATTTT; cdr3_aa: CASGLGNQPQHF; v_call: TRBV27; d_call: NA; clone_size: NA; j_call: TRBJ1-5
cdr3_nt: TGCAGTGCTAGAGACGGGGGGGGTCCCGACGCTGAAGCTTTCTTT; cdr3_aa: CSARDGGGPDAEAFF; v_call: TRBV20-1; d_call: NA; clone_size: few; j_call: TRBJ1-1
cdr3_nt: TGTGCCAGCGGAAGAGGAGGCACAGATACGCAGTATTTT; cdr3_aa: CASGRGGTDTQYF; v_call: TRBV28; d_call: NA; clone_size: NA; j_call: TRBJ2-3
cdr3_nt: TGTGCCATCAGGGCCCAGGGCGGTAGCACAGATACGCAGTATTTT; cdr3_aa: CAIRAQGGSTDTQYF; v_call: TRBV10-3; d_call: NA; clone_size: NA; j_call: TRBJ2-3
cdr3_nt: TGTGCCAGCAGCTTGGGACAGGGGGAAGGCGAGCAGTACTTC; cdr3_aa: CASSLGQGEGEQYF; v_call: TRBV7-2; d_call: TRBD1; clone_size: few; j_call: TRBJ2-7
cdr3_nt: TGCAGTGCTAGTGGTCCCGTCTCCTACGAGCAGTACTTC; cdr3_aa: CSASGPVSYEQYF; v_call: TRBV20-1; d_call: NA; clone_size: few; j_call: TRBJ2-7